A single sample gave rise to the 2 T cell receptor beta chains below, sequenced in a study of blood T cells in healthy people across ages. Together with a sample-barcoded 5' primer, a J-beta primer mix was included in a second PCR lasting roughly 6 to 12 cycles. TCRdb called the 5' RACE reads again in MiXCR, with one record for every CDR3 protein. The sample lists 1,300,000 or so distinct CDR3 sequences, 59% occurring once. Sequenced: blood. Every receptor here comes from a man in his late teens or twenties in good health.

The V gene is TRBV6-6, the J gene TRBJ1-5; D is uncertain. The CDR3 has 13 amino acids. Trimming left V 2 bases short and J 7 bases short, with 9 bases between. Germline V gene lookup returns CDR1 MNHNY and CDR2 SVGAGI (reference sequence). Written as DNA, the CDR3 is TGTGCCAGCAGTTACGGGGTTTACCAGCCCCAGCATTTT. It is translated as CASSYGVYQPQHF.

The J gene is TRBJ1-2, the V gene TRBV29-1; 7 bases map to TRBD1. V was clipped by 7 bases and J by 2 bases; unmatched bases: 7. The CDR3 sequence is 13 residues long. Germline V gene lookup returns CDR1 SQVTM and CDR2 ANQGSEA. In nucleotides, the CDR3 is TGCAGCGCTATCGCGACAGGGAACTATGGCTACACCTTC. This translates into CSAIATGNYGYTF.